This T cell receptor beta chain was recorded in a study of shared clonotypes between healthy human individuals. Naive CD8 isolation took CD45RO-negative cells positively selected for CCR7 and excluded terminally differentiated effector memory CD45RA+ cells. The protocol was immunoSEQ multiplex PCR, while the TCRdb copy is restricted to in-frame clones and leaves out a portion. The sample has 1.5 million to 2.5 million clones; approximately 95% are singletons. V gave up 0 bases and J gave up 8 bases, with 13 bases separating them. CDR1 is LNHNV, CDR2 YYDKDF, per germline (reference sequence). CDR3 size: 14 residues.

The material sequenced was naive CD8+ T cells sorted from blood. The genes are TRBV15 and TRBJ1-1, with D maybe TRBD1 (5 bases). The TCR sequence derives from a man younger than 30 in good health. In DNA, the CDR3 is TGTGCCACCAGCAGAGATAGGGCGACAGTAGAAGCTTTCTTT. Amino acids: CATSRDRATVEAFF.